Below, 15 T cell receptor beta chains from the same sample are listed, as sequenced in a study of shared clonotypes between healthy human individuals. The repertoire was sequenced with immunoSEQ multiplex PCR; TCRdb's copy has only in-frame clones and lacks some. The sample yields around 500,000 clones, approximately 78% seen once. Sequenced material: PBMCs. Every receptor here comes from a woman aged 35 to 49 in good health. Some clones in this sample may be carry-over from other donors' samples.

The genes are TRBV19 and TRBJ1-5; D call uncertain. V was cut by 3 bases and J by 0 bases, with 12 bases left in between. The CDR3 is 16 residues long. CDR1 is LNHDA and CDR2 is SQIVND in the germline V gene (reference sequence). CDR3 sequence reads: CASSIVGINSNQPQHF. CDR3 nucleotide sequence: TGTGCCAGTAGTATTGTAGGGATCAATAGCAATCAGCCCCAGCATTTT.

The chain links TRBV29-1 to TRBJ2-1; 10 bases are shared with TRBD2. This CDR3 region has 13 residues. Germline V CDR1 and CDR2: SQVTM, ANQGSEA. The J segment lost 8 bases and the V segment lost 4 bases, leaving 5 bases of the junction unmatched. CDR3 amino acids: CSVAPSGSYEQFF. CDR3 nucleotide sequence: TGCAGCGTTGCCCCTAGCGGGAGCTATGAGCAGTTCTTC.

This CDR3 reads CRTQRGDGYTF. CDR3 DNA sequence: TGCAGGACCCAACGGGGGGACGGCTACACCTTC. The genes are TRBV20-1 and TRBJ2-7; weak D call: TRBD1 (5 bases). Matching the DNA end better, TRBJ1-2 makes the J call doubtful. CDR1 is DFQATT, CDR2 SNEGSKA, per germline (reference sequence). The CDR3 runs to 11 residues.

The chain carries TRBV4-1 and TRBJ2-5, with a tentative D call TRBD2 (6 bases). Trimming stripped 1 base from V and 2 bases from J, with 14 bases between. The V gene's germline CDR1 is MGHRA and CDR2 YSYEKL. This CDR3 is 16 amino acids long. The CDR3 is CASSQGFGTPQETQYF. Here the CDR3 DNA reads TGCGCCAGCAGCCAAGGTTTCGGGACTCCACAAGAGACCCAGTACTTC.

Only a few counts were recorded for this clone. The chain carries TRBV18 and TRBJ1-2; 12 nucleotides agree with TRBD1. CDR1 is KGHSH, CDR2 LQKENI, per germline. The V gene end was trimmed by 1 base and the J gene end by 8 bases; junction bases not matched to a gene: 5. The CDR3 is 15 amino acids. CDR3 residues: CASSPQGQGARGYTF. CDR3 coding DNA: TGTGCCAGCTCACCACAGGGACAGGGGGCGCGAGGCTACACCTTC.

This chain uses TRBV7-9 with TRBJ2-5, with 7 bases that match TRBD2. The CDR3 contains 16 residues. Per germline, CDR1 SEHNR and CDR2 FQNEAQ (reference sequence). Losses at the gene ends were 5 bases for V and 2 bases for J; bases not matched to a gene: 11. The CDR3 is CASSQPSGGGQETQYF. The CDR3 DNA sequence: TGTGCCAGCAGCCAACCCTCCGGCGGGGGTCAAGAGACCCAGTACTTC.

This clone has a single count. The chain carries TRBV2 and TRBJ2-3; 15 bases match TRBD2. CDR1 is SNHLY and CDR2 is FYNNEI in the germline V gene. The CDR3 sequence is 18 residues long. V dropped 0 bases and J dropped 1; count of bases not matched to a gene: 2. The CDR3 DNA follows: TGTGCCAGCAGTGAAGCAGGACTAGCGGGAGGGGGCACAGATACGCAGTATTTT. As protein: CASSEAGLAGGGTDTQYF. The full variable domain, its missing parts supplied by reference TRBV2 and TRBJ2-3, is EPEVTQTPSHQVTQMGQEVILRCVPISNHLYFYWYRQILGQKVEFLVSFYNNEISEKSEIFDDQFSVERPDGSNFTLKIRSTKLEDSAMYFCASSEAGLAGGGTDTQYFGPGTRLTVL.

About this clone: A far larger clone differs by one base, so this is likely a read error. Other DNA sequences in the sample encode the same CDR3. The rearrangement uses TRBV30 and TRBJ1-3; no firm D call. The CDR3 extends over 13 amino acids. The V gene's germline CDR1 is GTSNPN and CDR2 SVGIG (reference sequence). The CDR3 sequence: CACHRGSGNTIYF. The CDR3 coding sequence is TGTGCATGCCACCGCGGTTCTGGAAACACCATATATTTT.

The CDR3 sequence: CASSIDISTYEQYF. The CDR3, as DNA: TGTGCCAGTAGTATAGATATAAGTACCTACGAGCAGTACTTC. The chain combines TRBV19 with TRBJ2-7; D call uncertain. The CDR3 is 14 residues long. V gave up 0 bases and J gave up 2 bases, with 8 bases separating them. CDR1 and CDR2 from the germline V gene are LNHDA and SQIVND (reference sequence).

The rearrangement uses TRBV11-3 and TRBJ2-1; possibly TRBD1 or TRBD2 for D (5 bases each). V lost 3 bases and J 9 bases, leaving 24 bases between the germline ends. Per the germline V gene, CDR1 is SGHNT and CDR2 is YENEEA. The CDR3 is 17 residues long. As DNA, the CDR3 is TGTGCCAGCAGCTTTCGGGGCCTAGGTCCCTTAAAACCTGAGCAGTTCTTC. Amino acids: CASSFRGLGPLKPEQFF. The full variable domain, completed using reference TRBV11-3 and TRBJ2-1, is EAGVVQSPRYKIIEKKQPVAFWCNPISGHNTLYWYLQNLGQGPELLIRYENEEAVDDSQLPKDRFSAERLKGVDSTLKIQPAELGDSAVYLCASSFRGLGPLKPEQFFGPGTRLTVL.

As DNA, the CDR3 is TGTGCCACCCAAAGGTCAGGGTATGGGTACGAGCAGTACTTC. This translates into CATQRSGYGYEQYF. V and J are TRBV14 and TRBJ2-7; tentative D call: TRBD1 (5 bases). The V end lost 10 bases, the J end lost 4 bases, and 20 bases lay between the germline ends. The CDR3 length is 14 residues. Germline V gives CDR1 SGHDN, CDR2 FVKESK.

The rearrangement uses TRBV18 and TRBJ2-2; D call uncertain. Trimming stripped 4 bases from V and 7 bases from J, with 7 bases between. Germline V CDR1 and CDR2: KGHSH, LQKENI. This CDR3 comprises 12 residues. CDR3 DNA: TGTGCCAGCTCACGACCAGACGGGGAGCTGTTTTTT. It encodes CASSRPDGELFF.

This chain joins TRBV5-1 and TRBJ2-3; a weak D match, TRBD2 (6 bases). Germline loops: CDR1 SGHRS, CDR2 YFSETQ. Trimming left V 4 bases short and J 5 bases short, with 20 bases between. CDR3 size: 16 residues. The CDR3 protein is CASSHIGDGSVDTQYF. The CDR3, as DNA: TGCGCCAGCAGCCACATAGGCGACGGGAGTGTAGATACGCAGTATTTT. Full variable domain (rest looked up from reference TRBV5-1 and TRBJ2-3): KAGVTQTPRYLIKTRGQQVTLSCSPISGHRSVSWYQQTPGQGLQFLFEYFSETQRNKGNFPGRFSGRQFSNSRSEMNVSTLELGDSALYLCASSHIGDGSVDTQYFGPGTRLTVL.

The rearrangement uses TRBV11-3 and TRBJ2-1; 13 nucleotides line up with TRBD2. Germline trimming cut 5 bases from V and 6 bases from J; bases unmatched to any gene: 7. The V gene's germline CDR1 is SGHNT and CDR2 YENEEA. CDR3 length: 16 residues. CDR3: CASSRRTSGRSNEQFF. CDR3 nucleotide sequence: TGTGCCAGCAGCCGTAGGACTAGCGGGAGATCCAATGAGCAGTTCTTC.

The rearrangement uses TRBV28 and TRBJ1-5; 7 nucleotides align to TRBD1. The CDR3 spans 12 residues. Germline V CDR1 and CDR2: MDHEN, SYDVKM. The trim removed 8 bases at V and 5 bases at J, leaving 3 bases unmatched. The CDR3: CASSQGDQPQHF. Written as DNA, the CDR3 is TGTGCCAGCTCCCAGGGGGATCAGCCCCAGCATTTT. Full variable domain (outside the CDR3, taken from reference TRBV28 and TRBJ1-5): DVKVTQSSRYLVKRTGEKVFLECVQDMDHENMFWYRQDPGLGLRLIYFSYDVKMKEKGDIPEGYSVSREKKERFSLILESASTNQTSMYLCASSQGDQPQHFGDGTRLSIL.